This T cell receptor beta chain came from a study of spatial heterogeneity in lung cancer. On the study more broadly: Untreated early-stage non-small cell lung cancer patients, fewer than 85 in total, were the donors.

Time point: blood at routine non-recurrence follow-up after resection. Unsorted samples of tumor, nontumor lung or frozen PBMC had their whole RNA sequenced. The CDR3 contains 16 residues. Germline V lookup: CDR1 SGHNT, CDR2 YYREEE (reference sequence). V gave up 5 bases and J gave up 1 base, with 16 bases separating them. TCRdb redid the calling of the 5' RACE reads with MiXCR, one entry per CDR3 protein. This sample has 45,000 to 50,000 distinct CDR3 sequences, with 12% found just once. The sequence came from a male donor with early-stage non-small cell lung cancer. The sequencing here drew on PBMCs, taken at follow-up. The chain carries TRBV5-4 and TRBJ1-5; D ambiguous. CDR3 nucleotides: TGTGCCAGCAGTTCGGGCCTATTGCGAAGCAATCAGCCCCAGCATTTT. This translates into CASSSGLLRSNQPQHF. The full variable domain, rest sourced from reference TRBV5-4 and TRBJ1-5, is ETGVTQSPTHLIKTRGQQVTLRCSSQSGHNTVSWYQQALGQGPQFIFQYYREEENGRGNFPPRFSGLQFPNYSSELNVNALELDDSALYLCASSSGLLRSNQPQHFGDGTRLSIL.